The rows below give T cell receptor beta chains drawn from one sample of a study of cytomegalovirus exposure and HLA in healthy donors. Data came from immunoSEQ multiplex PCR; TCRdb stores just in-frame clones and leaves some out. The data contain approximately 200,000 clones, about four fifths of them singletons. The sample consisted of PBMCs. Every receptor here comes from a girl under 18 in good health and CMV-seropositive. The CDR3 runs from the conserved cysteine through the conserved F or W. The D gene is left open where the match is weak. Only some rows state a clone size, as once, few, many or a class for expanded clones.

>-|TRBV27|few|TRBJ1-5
TGTGCCAGCAGTTTGGGGGGTGGGAATCAGCCCCAGCATTTT
CASSLGGGNQPQHF
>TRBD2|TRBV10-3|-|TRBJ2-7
TGTGCCATCAGTAGGACTAGCGGGGGCTACGAGCAGTACTTC
CAISRTSGGYEQYF
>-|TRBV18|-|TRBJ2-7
TGTGCCAGCTCACAACAGGGGGGGGACTACGAGCAGTACTTC
CASSQQGGDYEQYF
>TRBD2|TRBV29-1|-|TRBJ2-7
TGCAGCGTTTCTAGCGGACGCTACGAGCAGTACTTC
CSVSSGRYEQYF
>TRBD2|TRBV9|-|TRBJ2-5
TGTGCCAGCAGCTCCCGGACTAGCGGACAAGAGACCCAGTACTTC
CASSSRTSGQETQYF
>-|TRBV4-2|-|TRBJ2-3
TGTGCCAGCAGCCAAGATCAGGGCCCAACAGATACGCAGTATTTT
CASSQDQGPTDTQYF
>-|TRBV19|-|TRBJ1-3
TGTGCCAGTAGTGAGCAGGGGGGAAACACCATATATTTT
CASSEQGGNTIYF
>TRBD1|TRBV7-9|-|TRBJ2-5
TGTGCCAGCAGCGTGGACAGGGGCGTGGAGACCCAGTACTTC
CASSVDRGVETQYF
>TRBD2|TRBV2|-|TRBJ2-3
TGTGCCGAACTGCCGGGACTAGCCCCAGATACGCAGTATTTT
CAELPGLAPDTQYF
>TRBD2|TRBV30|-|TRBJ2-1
TGTGCCTGGGAGCTCCTAGCGGGTACCTACAATGAGCAGTTCTTC
CAWELLAGTYNEQFF
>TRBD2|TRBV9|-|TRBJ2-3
TGTGCCAGCAGCGTGGAGCGGGGGGCCTCGAGGGCAGATACGCAGTATTTT
CASSVERGASRADTQYF
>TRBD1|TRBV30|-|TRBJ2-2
TGTGCCTGGACTAACGGACAGGCCCGCACCGGGGAGCTGTTTTTT
CAWTNGQARTGELFF
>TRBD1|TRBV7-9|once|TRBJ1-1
TGTGCCAGCAGCTTTGATACAGGACAGGGTAGCACTGAAGCTTTCTTT
CASSFDTGQGSTEAFF
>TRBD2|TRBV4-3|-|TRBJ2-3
TGCGCCAGCAGCCAAGATCCCCCCCGGACTAGCGGGGGAACAGATACGCAGTATTTT
CASSQDPPRTSGGTDTQYF
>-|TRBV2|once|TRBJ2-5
TGTGCCAGCAGTGCAGGGTTCCAAGAGACCCAGTACTTC
CASSAGFQETQYF